The T cell receptor (beta chain) described here comes from a study of brain T cells in children with intractable seizures. The CDR3 has 14 residues. CDR1 is GTSNPN, CDR2 SVGIG, per germline (reference sequence). J gave up 7 bases and V 1 base, and 6 bases lay outside the gene matches. Sequencing was performed with immunoSEQ multiplex PCR; in TCRdb, only in-frame clones are kept and a portion is missing. The repertoire holds 300,000 to 400,000 clones, with over 90% as singletons. Sample time point: blood from clinic visit 5 months post-surgery; TSC patient then seizure free. At least one anti-epileptic drug was given before surgery.

The chain uses TRBV30 and TRBJ1-4; 7 nucleotides line up with TRBD1. Specimen: peripheral blood, collected around 5 months after surgery. The TCR sequence derives from a boy younger than two with tuberous sclerosis and intractable seizures. In DNA form, the CDR3 reads TGTGCCTGGAGTGAGGGGGCGCGGAGTGAAAAACTGTTTTTT. It yields the protein CAWSEGARSEKLFF.